This T cell receptor (beta chain) came from a study of cytomegalovirus exposure and HLA in healthy donors. The CDR3 is made up of 16 amino acids. With 4 bases clipped from V and 4 bases from J, the junction kept 12 bases outside the gene matches. In germline, CDR1 is ENHRY, CDR2 SYGVKD. This clone was counted between two and nine times. Antigen: not known. The donors were healthy bone marrow donors. The PCR contained 60 Vbeta and 13 Jbeta primers. Measured with immunoSEQ multiplex PCR; TCRdb has only the in-frame clones, and not every one. The table records about 200,000 clones, over 65% of them present only once. Findings and limits, study-wide: Under in vitro conditions, three CMV-associated chains were confirmed as specific for CMV antigens.

Sequencing input: PBMCs. J is TRBJ1-2 and V is TRBV10-3; TRBD1 matches 7 bases. The TCR originated in a man aged 18 to 29 in good health and CMV-seronegative. CDR3 DNA sequence: TGTGCCATCAGTGTTGTTATTGGGACAGTTTCCTATGGCTACACCTTC. The encoded protein is CAISVVIGTVSYGYTF.